This is a list of T cell receptor beta chains from one sample in a study of cytomegalovirus exposure and HLA in healthy donors. TCRdb's table, derived via immunoSEQ multiplex PCR, lists solely in-frame clones and lacks some. The repertoire holds fewer than 85,000 clones, with over 70% as singletons. Sequencing was carried out using PBMCs. The receptors here all came from a male donor in good health and CMV-seropositive. The CDR3 runs from the conserved cysteine through the conserved F or W. The order of the fields is CDR3 protein, CDR3 DNA, V gene, clone size, J gene, D gene. D genes are given only for firm matches. Size is omitted from some rows. Given values are once, few, many or a class for expanded clones.

CDR3aa: CASSYYRGQTDQPQHF; CDR3nt: TGTGCCAGCAGCTATTACAGGGGCCAAACTGATCAGCCCCAGCATTTT; v_gene: TRBV5-6; abundance: few; j_gene: TRBJ1-5; d_gene: TRBD1
CDR3aa: CASSYSNGGREQYF; CDR3nt: TGTGCCAGCAGTTACTCGAACGGAGGGCGGGAGCAGTACTTC; v_gene: TRBV6-5; abundance: few; j_gene: TRBJ2-7; d_gene: .
CDR3aa: CASPMTGSSYEQYF; CDR3nt: TGCGCCAGCCCCATGACGGGGAGCTCCTACGAGCAGTACTTC; v_gene: TRBV5-1; abundance: few; j_gene: TRBJ2-7; d_gene: .
CDR3aa: CASSATSGGYNEQFF; CDR3nt: TGTGCCAGCAGCGCGACTAGCGGAGGCTACAATGAGCAGTTCTTC; v_gene: TRBV11-2; abundance: .; j_gene: TRBJ2-1; d_gene: TRBD2
CDR3aa: CASSVAGYTDTQYF; CDR3nt: TGTGCCAGCAGTGTAGCGGGGTACACAGATACGCAGTATTTT; v_gene: TRBV28; abundance: .; j_gene: TRBJ2-3; d_gene: TRBD2
CDR3aa: CASSLVRANYGYTF; CDR3nt: TGTGCCAGCAGCTTAGTCCGAGCTAACTATGGCTACACCTTC; v_gene: TRBV5-5; abundance: .; j_gene: TRBJ1-2; d_gene: .
CDR3aa: CASSVGGRGTDTQYF; CDR3nt: TGTGCCAGCAGCGTAGGCGGGAGGGGCACAGATACGCAGTATTTT; v_gene: TRBV9; abundance: .; j_gene: TRBJ2-3; d_gene: TRBD2
CDR3aa: CASSEIWAEAEAFF; CDR3nt: TGTGCCAGCAGTGAAATTTGGGCGGAGGCTGAAGCTTTCTTT; v_gene: TRBV25-1; abundance: few; j_gene: TRBJ1-1; d_gene: .
CDR3aa: CASSPSSYEQYF; CDR3nt: TGTGCCAGCAGTCCGTCATCCTACGAGCAGTACTTC; v_gene: TRBV27; abundance: .; j_gene: TRBJ2-7; d_gene: .
CDR3aa: CASKVAGGRDTQYF; CDR3nt: TGCGCCAGCAAGGTAGCGGGGGGCAGGGATACGCAGTATTTT; v_gene: TRBV4-1; abundance: .; j_gene: TRBJ2-3; d_gene: TRBD2
CDR3aa: CASRGWTGLNTEAFF; CDR3nt: TGTGCCAGCAGGGGATGGACAGGCCTGAACACTGAAGCTTTCTTT; v_gene: TRBV7-8; abundance: .; j_gene: TRBJ1-1; d_gene: TRBD1
CDR3aa: CASSPDTLYNSPLHF; CDR3nt: TGTGCCAGCAGCCCCGACACCCTTTATAATTCACCCCTCCACTTT; v_gene: TRBV7-9; abundance: .; j_gene: TRBJ1-6; d_gene: .
CDR3aa: CASSLGQLETQYF; CDR3nt: TGTGCCAGCTCACTAGGACAGCTTGAGACCCAGTACTTC; v_gene: TRBV18; abundance: .; j_gene: TRBJ2-5; d_gene: .
CDR3aa: CASNNGQGGNEQFF; CDR3nt: TGTGCCAGTAATAATGGGCAGGGGGGCAATGAGCAGTTCTTC; v_gene: TRBV19; abundance: .; j_gene: TRBJ2-1; d_gene: .
CDR3aa: CASSLFRNQPQHF; CDR3nt: TGTGCCAGCAGTTTGTTCAGGAATCAGCCCCAGCATTTT; v_gene: TRBV27; abundance: once; j_gene: TRBJ1-5; d_gene: .
CDR3aa: CASSDDGGGRTIYF; CDR3nt: TGTGCCAGCTCAGACGACGGCGGAGGCCGTACCATATATTTT; v_gene: TRBV18; abundance: .; j_gene: TRBJ1-3; d_gene: .
CDR3aa: CASSFSSYNEQFF; CDR3nt: TGTGCCAGCAGCTTTAGCTCCTACAATGAGCAGTTCTTC; v_gene: TRBV28; abundance: .; j_gene: TRBJ2-1; d_gene: .
CDR3aa: CASSPRSSGIYNEQFF; CDR3nt: TGTGCCAGCAGCCCCAGATCTAGCGGGATCTACAATGAGCAGTTCTTC; v_gene: TRBV9; abundance: .; j_gene: TRBJ2-1; d_gene: TRBD2
CDR3aa: CASSVQGLPYEQYF; CDR3nt: TGTGCCAGCAGCGTCCAGGGACTACCCTACGAGCAGTACTTC; v_gene: TRBV7-2; abundance: .; j_gene: TRBJ2-7; d_gene: TRBD2
CDR3aa: CASGLAGYNEQFF; CDR3nt: TGCGCCAGTGGACTAGCGGGCTACAATGAGCAGTTCTTC; v_gene: TRBV5-1; abundance: .; j_gene: TRBJ2-1; d_gene: TRBD2
CDR3aa: CAISSDIMNTEAFF; CDR3nt: TGTGCCATCAGTTCGGACATAATGAACACTGAAGCTTTCTTT; v_gene: TRBV10-3; abundance: .; j_gene: TRBJ1-1; d_gene: .
CDR3aa: CASSEGTGVIYEQYF; CDR3nt: TGTGCCAGCAGTGAAGGGACAGGGGTGATCTACGAGCAGTACTTC; v_gene: TRBV2; abundance: .; j_gene: TRBJ2-7; d_gene: TRBD1
CDR3aa: CSVASAGTSTDTQYF; CDR3nt: TGCAGCGTTGCTAGCGCCGGAACGAGCACAGATACGCAGTATTTT; v_gene: TRBV29-1; abundance: once; j_gene: TRBJ2-3; d_gene: .
CDR3aa: CASHPRDRYEQYF; CDR3nt: TGTGCCAGCCACCCCCGTGACAGATACGAGCAGTACTTC; v_gene: TRBV5-6; abundance: .; j_gene: TRBJ2-7; d_gene: .
CDR3aa: CASRPAGEGIEQYF; CDR3nt: TGTGCCAGCAGGCCAGCGGGGGAAGGGATCGAGCAGTACTTC; v_gene: TRBV27; abundance: .; j_gene: TRBJ2-7; d_gene: TRBD2
CDR3aa: CASSLQGTYEQYF; CDR3nt: TGTGCCAGCAGTTTACAGGGGACATACGAGCAGTACTTC; v_gene: TRBV27; abundance: .; j_gene: TRBJ2-7; d_gene: .
CDR3aa: CASSPDSGETQYF; CDR3nt: TGTGCCAGTAGCCCCGACAGTGGAGAGACCCAGTACTTC; v_gene: TRBV19; abundance: .; j_gene: TRBJ2-5; d_gene: .
CDR3aa: CASSPSTAVNIQYF; CDR3nt: TGTGCCAGCTCACCATCGACAGCCGTCAACATTCAGTACTTC; v_gene: TRBV18; abundance: .; j_gene: TRBJ2-4; d_gene: .
CDR3aa: CASSSQGNEQYF; CDR3nt: TGTGCCAGCAGCTCGCAGGGAAACGAGCAGTACTTC; v_gene: TRBV7-2; abundance: .; j_gene: TRBJ2-7; d_gene: .
CDR3aa: CAIREQIPEKLFF; CDR3nt: TGTGCCATCAGGGAACAGATCCCTGAAAAACTGTTTTTT; v_gene: TRBV10-3; abundance: few; j_gene: TRBJ1-4; d_gene: .
CDR3aa: CASRGDRGLGELFF; CDR3nt: TGTGCCAGCAGGGGGGACAGGGGGCTCGGGGAGCTGTTTTTT; v_gene: TRBV2; abundance: .; j_gene: TRBJ2-2; d_gene: TRBD1
CDR3aa: CASSNGLAGDTGELFF; CDR3nt: TGTGCCAGCAGCAACGGACTAGCGGGAGACACCGGGGAGCTGTTTTTT; v_gene: TRBV11-2; abundance: .; j_gene: TRBJ2-2; d_gene: TRBD2
CDR3aa: CAWSVLSSTNEQFF; CDR3nt: TGTGCCTGGAGTGTACTCTCTAGCACTAATGAGCAGTTCTTC; v_gene: TRBV30; abundance: .; j_gene: TRBJ2-1; d_gene: .
CDR3aa: CASSYTGTYNEQFF; CDR3nt: TGTGCCAGCAGTTATACAGGGACCTACAATGAGCAGTTCTTC; v_gene: TRBV6-5; abundance: .; j_gene: TRBJ2-1; d_gene: .
CDR3aa: CASSLLNTGELFF; CDR3nt: TGTGCCAGCAGCTTGTTAAACACCGGGGAGCTGTTTTTT; v_gene: TRBV5-8; abundance: .; j_gene: TRBJ2-2; d_gene: .
CDR3aa: CASSWGTGVYGYTF; CDR3nt: TGTGCCAGCAGCTGGGGAACAGGGGTTTATGGCTACACCTTC; v_gene: TRBV5-6; abundance: few; j_gene: TRBJ1-2; d_gene: TRBD1
CDR3aa: CASSLGSGRGYEQYF; CDR3nt: TGTGCCAGCAGCCTCGGTAGCGGGAGAGGGTACGAGCAGTACTTC; v_gene: TRBV7-8; abundance: .; j_gene: TRBJ2-7; d_gene: TRBD2
CDR3aa: CATKRASGGYNEQFF; CDR3nt: TGTGCCACCAAAAGGGCTAGCGGGGGATACAATGAGCAGTTCTTC; v_gene: TRBV19; abundance: .; j_gene: TRBJ2-1; d_gene: TRBD2
CDR3aa: CASSYRSGGGTDTQYF; CDR3nt: TGTGCCAGCAGTTACAGGAGCGGGGGGGGCACAGATACGCAGTATTTT; v_gene: TRBV6-5; abundance: .; j_gene: TRBJ2-3; d_gene: TRBD2
CDR3aa: CASSKTGVNADTQYF; CDR3nt: TGTGCCAGCAGCAAGACAGGGGTTAACGCAGATACGCAGTATTTT; v_gene: TRBV11-3; abundance: once; j_gene: TRBJ2-3; d_gene: TRBD1
CDR3aa: CASSRTGGSHEQYF; CDR3nt: TGCGCCAGCAGCCGGACAGGGGGCAGCCACGAGCAGTACTTC; v_gene: TRBV4-3; abundance: once; j_gene: TRBJ2-7; d_gene: TRBD1
CDR3aa: CASSVKQGYAFF; CDR3nt: TGTGCCAGTAGTGTCAAACAGGGGTACGCTTTCTTT; v_gene: TRBV19; abundance: .; j_gene: TRBJ1-1; d_gene: TRBD1